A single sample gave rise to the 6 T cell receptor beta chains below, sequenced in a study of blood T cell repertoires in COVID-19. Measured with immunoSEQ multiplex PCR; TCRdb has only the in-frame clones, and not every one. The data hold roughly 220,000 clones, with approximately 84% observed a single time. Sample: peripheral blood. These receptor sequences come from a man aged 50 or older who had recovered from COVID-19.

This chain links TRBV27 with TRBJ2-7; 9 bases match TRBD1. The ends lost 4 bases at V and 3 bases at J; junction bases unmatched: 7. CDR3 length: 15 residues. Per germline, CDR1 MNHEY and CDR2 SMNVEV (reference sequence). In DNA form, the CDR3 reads TGTGCCAGCAGTTCTCCGGACAGGGGAATCTACGAGCAGTACTTC. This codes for CASSSPDRGIYEQYF.

The CDR3 nucleotides read TGTGCCAGCTCAGCGAATGCAGACGGAGGAGCCTACGAGCAGTACTTC. Encoded protein: CASSANADGGAYEQYF. The chain recombines TRBV18 with TRBJ2-7, with a possible D match to TRBD2 (5 bases). Germline V CDR1 and CDR2: KGHSH, LQKENI. This CDR3 spans 16 amino acids. Trimming pared 5 bases from V and 2 bases from J, leaving 19 bases between.

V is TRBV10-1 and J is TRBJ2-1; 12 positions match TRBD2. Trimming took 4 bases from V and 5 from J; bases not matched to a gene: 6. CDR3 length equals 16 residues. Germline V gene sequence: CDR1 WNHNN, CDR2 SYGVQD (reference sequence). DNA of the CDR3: TGCGCCAGCAGTGCGGGGCTAGCGGGAGGGCACAATGAGCAGTTCTTC. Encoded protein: CASSAGLAGGHNEQFF.

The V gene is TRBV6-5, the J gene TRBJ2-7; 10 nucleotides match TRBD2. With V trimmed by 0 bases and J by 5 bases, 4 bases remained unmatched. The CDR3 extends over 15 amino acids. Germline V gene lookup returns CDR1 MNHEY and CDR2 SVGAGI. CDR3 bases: TGTGCCAGCAGTTACTCTGGGACTAGCGTCGACGAGCAGTACTTC. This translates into CASSYSGTSVDEQYF.

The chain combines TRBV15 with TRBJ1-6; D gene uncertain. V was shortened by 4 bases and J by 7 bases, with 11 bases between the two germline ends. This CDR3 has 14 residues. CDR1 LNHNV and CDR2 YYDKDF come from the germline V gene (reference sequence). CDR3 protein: CATSKDLANSPLHF. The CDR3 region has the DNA TGTGCCACCAGCAAAGACCTGGCCAATTCACCCCTCCACTTT. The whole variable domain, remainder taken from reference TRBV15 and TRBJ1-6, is DAMVIQNPRYQVTQFGKPVTLSCSQTLNHNVMYWYQQKSSQAPKLLFHYYDKDFNNEADTPDNFQSRRPNTSFCFLDIRSPGLGDTAMYLCATSKDLANSPLHFGNGTRLTVT.

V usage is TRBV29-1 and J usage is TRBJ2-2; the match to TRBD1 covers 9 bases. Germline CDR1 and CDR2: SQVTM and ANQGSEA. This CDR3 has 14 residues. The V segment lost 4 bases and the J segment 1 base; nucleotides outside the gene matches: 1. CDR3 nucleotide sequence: TGCAGCGTTGTGGGACAGGGGAACACCGGGGAGCTGTTTTTT. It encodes CSVVGQGNTGELFF.